This TCR beta chain was sequenced in a study of cytomegalovirus exposure and HLA in healthy donors. The PCR made use of 60 Vbeta and 13 Jbeta primers. Some clones are missing from TCRdb's copy, which holds only in-frame ones; the method was immunoSEQ multiplex PCR. The sample yields 150,000 or so clones, over 65% seen once. The CDR3 is made up of 15 amino acids. V was clipped by 5 bases and J by 1 base, with 13 bases between them. The germline V gene encodes CDR1 LNHNV and CDR2 YYDKDF (reference sequence). On this clone: Its antigen is still unknown.

Regarding the study as a whole: For most TCR beta V segments, an earlier analysis put the productive rate at about 87% or about 30% of the time. A few of the chains that were CMV-associated were confirmed in vitro to be specific for CMV antigens.

What was sequenced was PBMCs. This chain uses TRBV15 with TRBJ2-3; D may be TRBD2 (5 bases). This clonotype originated in a man in his forties in good health and CMV-seropositive. The CDR3 is CATSLRAEGTDTQYF. For the CDR3, the DNA is TGTGCCACCAGCCTTCGAGCGGAGGGCACAGATACGCAGTATTTT.